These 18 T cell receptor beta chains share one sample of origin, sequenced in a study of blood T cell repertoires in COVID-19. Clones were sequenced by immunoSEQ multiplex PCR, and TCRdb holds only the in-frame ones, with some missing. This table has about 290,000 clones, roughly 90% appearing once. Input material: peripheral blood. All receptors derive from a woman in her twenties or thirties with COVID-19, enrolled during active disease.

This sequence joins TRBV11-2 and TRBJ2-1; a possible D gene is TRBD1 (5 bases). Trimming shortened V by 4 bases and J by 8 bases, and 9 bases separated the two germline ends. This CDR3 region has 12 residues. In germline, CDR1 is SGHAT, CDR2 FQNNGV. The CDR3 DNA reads TGTGCCAGCAGCTACCAGGGTTATGAGCAGTTCTTC. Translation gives CASSYQGYEQFF.

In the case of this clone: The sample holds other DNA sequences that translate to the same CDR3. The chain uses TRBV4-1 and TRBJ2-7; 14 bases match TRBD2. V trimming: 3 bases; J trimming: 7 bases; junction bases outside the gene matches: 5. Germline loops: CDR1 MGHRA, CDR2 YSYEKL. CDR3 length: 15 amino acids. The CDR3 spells CASSQTSGGALEQYF. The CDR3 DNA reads TGCGCCAGCAGCCAGACTAGCGGGGGGGCTTTGGAGCAGTACTTC.

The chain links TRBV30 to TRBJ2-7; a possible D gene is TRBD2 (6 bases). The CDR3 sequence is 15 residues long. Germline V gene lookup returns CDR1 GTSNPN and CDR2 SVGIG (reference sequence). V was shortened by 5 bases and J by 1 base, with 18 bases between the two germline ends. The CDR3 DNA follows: TGTGCCTGGCTTATACGGGGGACTGAGTCCTACGAGCAGTACTTC. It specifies CAWLIRGTESYEQYF.

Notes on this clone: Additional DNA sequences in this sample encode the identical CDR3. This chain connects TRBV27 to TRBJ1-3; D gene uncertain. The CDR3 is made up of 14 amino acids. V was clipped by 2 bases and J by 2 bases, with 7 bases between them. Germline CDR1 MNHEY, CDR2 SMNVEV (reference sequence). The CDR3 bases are TGTGCCAGCAGTTTAAGCGGTGCTGGAAACACCATATATTTT. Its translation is CASSLSGAGNTIYF.

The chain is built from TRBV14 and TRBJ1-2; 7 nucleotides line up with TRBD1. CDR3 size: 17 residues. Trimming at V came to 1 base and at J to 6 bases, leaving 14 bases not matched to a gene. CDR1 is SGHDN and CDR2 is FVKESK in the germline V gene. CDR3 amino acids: CASSQARSRQGVNGYTF. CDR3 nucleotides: TGTGCCAGCAGCCAAGCACGATCGAGACAGGGAGTAAATGGCTACACCTTC.

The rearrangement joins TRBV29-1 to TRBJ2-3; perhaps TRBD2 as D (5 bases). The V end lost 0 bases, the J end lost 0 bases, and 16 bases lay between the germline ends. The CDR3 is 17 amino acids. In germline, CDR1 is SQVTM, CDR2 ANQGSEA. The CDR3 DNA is TGCAGCGTTGAAGATGCGGGCCAAGAAGATAGCACAGATACGCAGTATTTT. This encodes CSVEDAGQEDSTDTQYF.

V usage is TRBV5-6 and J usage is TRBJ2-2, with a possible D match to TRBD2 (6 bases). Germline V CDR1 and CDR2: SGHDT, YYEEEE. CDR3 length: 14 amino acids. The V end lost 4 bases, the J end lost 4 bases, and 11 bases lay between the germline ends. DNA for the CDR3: TGTGCCAGCAGCCGGGACTTTTCCACCGGGGAGCTGTTTTTT. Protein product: CASSRDFSTGELFF.

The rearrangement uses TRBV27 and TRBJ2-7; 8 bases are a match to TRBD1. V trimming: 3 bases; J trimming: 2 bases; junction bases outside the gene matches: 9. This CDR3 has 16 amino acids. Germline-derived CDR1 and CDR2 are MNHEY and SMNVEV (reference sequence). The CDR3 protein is CASSFARTGLPYEQYF. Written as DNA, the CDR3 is TGTGCCAGCAGTTTCGCAAGGACAGGGCTTCCCTACGAGCAGTACTTC.

The CDR3, as DNA: TGCGCCAGCAGCCTCCTCGCGGGGGGGCCTACAAATGAGCAGTTCTTC. Translating gives CASSLLAGGPTNEQFF. This chain connects TRBV5-1 to TRBJ2-1, with TRBD2 matching 9 bases. The germline V gene has CDR1 SGHRS and CDR2 YFSETQ. This CDR3 is 16 amino acids long. V gave up 4 bases and J gave up 7 bases; unmatched junction bases: 12.

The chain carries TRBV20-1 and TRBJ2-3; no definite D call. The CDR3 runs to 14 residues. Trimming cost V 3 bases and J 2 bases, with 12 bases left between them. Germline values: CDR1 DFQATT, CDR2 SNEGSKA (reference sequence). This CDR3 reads CSASRLVATDTQYF. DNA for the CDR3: TGCAGTGCTAGTCGGCTAGTCGCCACAGATACGCAGTATTTT.

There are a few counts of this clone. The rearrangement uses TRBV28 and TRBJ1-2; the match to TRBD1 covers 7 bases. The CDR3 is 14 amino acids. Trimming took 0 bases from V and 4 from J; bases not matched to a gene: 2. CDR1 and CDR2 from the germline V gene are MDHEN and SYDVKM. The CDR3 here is CASSLWTGFYGYTF. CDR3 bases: TGTGCCAGCAGTTTATGGACAGGGTTCTATGGCTACACCTTC.

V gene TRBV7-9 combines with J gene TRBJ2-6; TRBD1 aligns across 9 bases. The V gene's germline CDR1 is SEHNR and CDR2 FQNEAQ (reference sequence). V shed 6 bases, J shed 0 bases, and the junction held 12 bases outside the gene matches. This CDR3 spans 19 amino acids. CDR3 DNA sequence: TGTGCCAGCAGTCCGGTTGGGGGACAGGGAAGCTCTGGGGCCAACGTCCTGACTTTC. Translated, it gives CASSPVGGQGSSGANVLTF.

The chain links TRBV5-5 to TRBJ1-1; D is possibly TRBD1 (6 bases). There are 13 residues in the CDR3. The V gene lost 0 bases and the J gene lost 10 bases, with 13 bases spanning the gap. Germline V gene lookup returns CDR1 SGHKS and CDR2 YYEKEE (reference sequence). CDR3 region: CASSLAGELGAFF. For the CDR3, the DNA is TGTGCCAGCAGCTTGGCAGGGGAACTAGGAGCTTTCTTT.

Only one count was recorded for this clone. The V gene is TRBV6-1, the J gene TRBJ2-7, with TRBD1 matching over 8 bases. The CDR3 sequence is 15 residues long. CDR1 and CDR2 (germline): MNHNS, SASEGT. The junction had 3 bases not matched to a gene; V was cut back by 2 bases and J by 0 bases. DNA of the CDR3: TGTGCCAGCAGTGAAACAGGACAGGGCTCCTACGAGCAGTACTTC. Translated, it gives CASSETGQGSYEQYF.

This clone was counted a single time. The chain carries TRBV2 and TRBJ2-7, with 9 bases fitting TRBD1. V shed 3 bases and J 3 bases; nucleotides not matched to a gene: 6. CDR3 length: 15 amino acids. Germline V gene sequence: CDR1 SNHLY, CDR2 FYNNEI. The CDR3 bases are TGTGCCAGCAGTGAGGGTCCGGGACAGGGCTACGAGCAGTACTTC. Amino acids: CASSEGPGQGYEQYF.

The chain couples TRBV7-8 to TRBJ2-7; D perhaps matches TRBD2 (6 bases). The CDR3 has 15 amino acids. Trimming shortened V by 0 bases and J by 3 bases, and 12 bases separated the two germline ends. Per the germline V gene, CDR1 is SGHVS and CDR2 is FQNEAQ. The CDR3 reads CASSLALGRGYEQYF. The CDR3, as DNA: TGTGCCAGCAGCTTAGCCCTGGGGCGGGGCTACGAGCAGTACTTC.

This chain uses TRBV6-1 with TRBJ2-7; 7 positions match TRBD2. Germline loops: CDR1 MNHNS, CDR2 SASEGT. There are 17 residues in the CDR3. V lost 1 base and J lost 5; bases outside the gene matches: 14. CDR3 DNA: TGTGCCAGCAGTGAAGGTTGGTTGGGAGGGGTCGGGAACGAGCAGTACTTC. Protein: CASSEGWLGGVGNEQYF.

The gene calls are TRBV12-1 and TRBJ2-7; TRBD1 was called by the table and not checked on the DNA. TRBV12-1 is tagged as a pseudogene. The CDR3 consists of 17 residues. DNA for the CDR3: TGTGCCAGCAGCTTTCTCACTTCAGGGGGTGGCTCCTACGAGCAGTACTTC. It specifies CASSFLTSGGGSYEQYF.